Below, 7 T cell receptor beta chains from the same sample are listed, as sequenced in a study of T cells in Graves' hyperthyroidism and ophthalmopathy. There were TCR beta CDR3 regions amplified from RNA transcripts. HTBI primers were the set used in a first-round RT-PCR of the TCR CDR3. Each CDR3 protein is one row after TCRdb ran MiXCR on the multiplex PCR reads. The table lists about 580,000 distinct CDR3 sequences, 46% of them singletons. Sequenced input: peripheral blood or thyroid tissue (not recorded which). The receptors come from a woman younger than 35 with Graves' hyperthyroidism.

The genes are TRBV18 and TRBJ2-7, with D perhaps TRBD1 or TRBD2 (5 bases each). The CDR3 is 14 amino acids. Germline assignment: CDR1 KGHSH and CDR2 LQKENI. Between the trimmed V and J ends, which lost 0 bases and 3 bases, there was a span of 9 bases. CDR3 sequence (DNA): TGTGCCAGCTCACCACCGATGGGGGACTACGAGCAGTACTTC. The encoded protein is CASSPPMGDYEQYF.

This clonotype was observed at least ten times. The genes are TRBV12-3 or TRBV12-4 and TRBJ2-7; 11 nucleotides match TRBD1. This CDR3 spans 15 amino acids. J gave up 6 bases and V 5 bases, and 9 bases lay outside the gene matches. The CDR3 protein is CASSPGQGAGREQYF. CDR3 coding DNA: TGTGCCAGCAGTCCAGGACAGGGGGCAGGACGCGAGCAGTACTTC.

This chain joins TRBV7-6 and TRBJ2-5; D is perhaps TRBD1 (6 bases). This CDR3 spans 15 amino acids. Germline values: CDR1 SGHVS, CDR2 FNYEAQ. V shed 5 bases and J shed 5 bases, with 18 bases lying between them. The CDR3 DNA follows: TGTGCCAGCAGCAGGGGGTTGGGGTTTGGGGAGACCCAGTACTTC. Translated, it gives CASSRGLGFGETQYF.

This chain joins TRBV3-1 and TRBJ2-7; the D is unclear. Germline CDR1 is LGHDT and CDR2 is YNNKEL (reference sequence). V was pared by 2 bases and J by 1 base, with 3 bases between. CDR3 length equals 12 residues. Here the CDR3 reads CASSQLSYEQYF. CDR3 DNA sequence: TGTGCCAGCAGCCAACTTTCCTACGAGCAGTACTTC.

The chain couples TRBV7-2 to TRBJ1-5; TRBD1 might be the D (6 bases). The CDR3 consists of 16 residues. V lost 3 bases, J lost 10 bases, and 22 bases lay in between. Germline values: CDR1 SGHTA, CDR2 FQGNSA. In DNA, the CDR3 is TGTGCCAGCAGCTTGACTCGGACAGCGGGGAGTTCACCCCAGCATTTT. It translates to CASSLTRTAGSSPQHF.

This clonotype was recorded many times. The rearrangement links TRBV6-1 to TRBJ2-7; D unclear. From germline, CDR1 is MNHNS and CDR2 SASEGT. The CDR3 has 11 residues. Trimming removed 4 bases at V and 6 bases at J, with 7 bases between. CDR3 residues: CASSASTEQYF. The CDR3 DNA is TGTGCCAGCAGTGCAAGTACCGAGCAGTACTTC.

This clonotype was seen many times. The V gene is TRBV4-1, the J gene TRBJ1-1, with a tentative D call TRBD1 (6 bases). The V end lost 6 bases, the J end lost 2 bases, and 16 bases lay between the germline ends. Germline CDR1 reads MGHRA; CDR2 reads YSYEKL. CDR3 size: 15 residues. CDR3 DNA sequence: TGCGCCAGCAGGAGAGGGACATCAACCAACACTGAAGCTTTCTTT. Residues: CASRRGTSTNTEAFF.